This T cell receptor beta chain was found in a study of blood T cell repertoires in COVID-19. Study summary: Acute-phase and convalescent COVID-19 samples originated in the United States, Italy and Spain. Sample material is recorded as cDNA or gDNA derived from T cells, B-cell-depleted T cells, or PBMCs.

In the authors' workflow: Cell counts per sample came from amplifying reference gene primers. TCRdb keeps only in-frame clones here, not all; method: immunoSEQ multiplex PCR. V and J calls and clone size are given by that table; D and trimming were obtained from the DNA. The sample includes about 170,000 clones, around 79% of them seen just once. Germline V gene sequence: CDR1 LNHDA, CDR2 SQIVND (reference sequence). V trimming: 4 bases; J trimming: 5 bases; junction bases outside the gene matches: 2. The CDR3 is 15 residues long. The J gene is TRBJ2-2, the V gene TRBV19, with 12 bases aligning to TRBD2. Material: PBMCs or T cells enriched from blood (not recorded which). The source of this sequence is a woman between 65 and 79 years old in a cohort exposed to, infected with or recovered from COVID-19 (not recorded which). CDR3 DNA: TGTGCCAGTAGTACTAGCGGGAGGGGGACCGGGGAGCTGTTTTTT. Its translation: CASSTSGRGTGELFF.